A single sample is the source of the 5 T cell receptor beta chains below, sequenced in a study of shared clonotypes between healthy human individuals (dated by TCRdb to 2018 to 2021). CD8 naive samples were CD45RO-negative cells positively selected for CCR7, giving a CD45RA+CCR7+ population that excluded TemRA cells. The library came from the immunoSEQ multiplex PCR assay. TCRdb retrieved this table from immuneACCESS and kept in-frame rearrangements only. Not all clones are present; in checked studies, unresolved V genes account for under half, and no reason is known for the remainder. For this sample there are approximately 2,200,000 clones; just over 90% appear just once. Of the sample, roughly 1.8% is held by the ten largest clones. The sample was naive CD8+ T cells from PBMCs. In the paper's terms, the cell subset or site label means: CD45RA+CCR7+. All receptors derive from a man between 18 and 35 years old in good health. Some clones in this sample may be carry-over from other donors' samples.

CDR3 loop: CASSTLAGVLEDYEQYF. In DNA, the CDR3 is TGTGCCAGCAGTACATTAGCGGGAGTCTTAGAAGACTACGAGCAGTACTTC. The J gene is TRBJ2-7, the V gene TRBV28; TRBD2 matches at 9 bases. The V gene's germline CDR1 is MDHEN and CDR2 SYDVKM. The CDR3 is 17 residues long. Losses at the gene ends were 5 bases for V and 3 bases for J; bases not matched to a gene: 14.

V is TRBV11-2 and J is TRBJ1-2; maybe TRBD1 (5 bases). With 5 bases removed from V and 3 bases from J, the gap between germline ends came to 10 bases. The CDR3 runs to 13 residues. Germline lookup yields CDR1 SGHAT and CDR2 FQNNGV. CDR3 loop: CASSLREDYGYTF. In DNA form, the CDR3 reads TGTGCCAGCAGCCTCAGGGAAGACTATGGCTACACCTTC. The entire variable domain, with the rest obtained from reference TRBV11-2 and TRBJ1-2, is as follows: EAGVAQSPRYKIIEKRQSVAFWCNPISGHATLYWYQQILGQGPKLLIQFQNNGVVDDSQLPKDRFSAERLKGVDSTLKIQPAKLEDSAVYLCASSLREDYGYTFGSGTRLTVV.

The V gene is TRBV4-1, the J gene TRBJ1-5, with D uncertain. Germline CDR1 and CDR2: MGHRA and YSYEKL. V was cut by 1 base and J by 4 bases, with 11 bases left in between. The CDR3 is 15 residues long. CDR3 in DNA: TGCGCCAGCAGCCAAGGGGAACGGCCTAATCAGCCCCAGCATTTT. This sequence encodes CASSQGERPNQPQHF.

The J gene is TRBJ2-2, the V gene TRBV5-6, with 9 bases identical to TRBD1. Germline assignment: CDR1 SGHDT and CDR2 YYEEEE. Trimming cost V 0 bases and J 7 bases; bases outside gene matches: 1. The CDR3 has 14 amino acids. The CDR3 DNA follows: TGTGCCAGCAGCTTGGGACAGGGGGGCGGGGAGCTGTTTTTT. Protein sequence: CASSLGQGGGELFF.

J is TRBJ1-1 and V is TRBV7-9; 7 nucleotides agree with TRBD1. Germline V gene sequence: CDR1 SEHNR, CDR2 FQNEAQ (reference sequence). Trimming cost V 5 bases and J 4 bases; bases outside gene matches: 10. The CDR3 has 15 amino acids. CDR3 in amino acids: CASSPPSRGSTEAFF. CDR3 nucleotide sequence: TGTGCCAGCAGCCCCCCGAGCAGGGGGTCCACTGAAGCTTTCTTT. Full variable domain (rest looked up from reference TRBV7-9 and TRBJ1-1): DTGVSQNPRHKITKRGQNVTFRCDPISEHNRLYWYRQTLGQGPEFLTYFQNEAQLEKSRLLSDRFSAERPKGSFSTLEIQRTEQGDSAMYLCASSPPSRGSTEAFFGQGTRLTVV.